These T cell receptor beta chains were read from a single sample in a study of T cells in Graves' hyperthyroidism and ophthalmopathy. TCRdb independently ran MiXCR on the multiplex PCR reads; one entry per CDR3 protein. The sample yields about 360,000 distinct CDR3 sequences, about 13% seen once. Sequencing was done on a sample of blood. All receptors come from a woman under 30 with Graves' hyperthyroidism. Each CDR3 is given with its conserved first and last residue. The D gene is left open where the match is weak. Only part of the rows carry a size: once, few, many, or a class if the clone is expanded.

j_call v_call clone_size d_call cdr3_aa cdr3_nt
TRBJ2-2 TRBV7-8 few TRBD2 CASSLRVAGGLFF TGTGCCAGCAGCTTAAGGGTAGCGGGAGGGCTGTTTTTT
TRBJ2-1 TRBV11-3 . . CASSLDYLGGNEQFF TGTGCCAGCAGCTTAGATTATTTAGGGGGGAATGAGCAGTTCTTC
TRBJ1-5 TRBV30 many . CAWREDMGPQHF TGTGCCTGGAGGGAAGACATGGGGCCCCAGCATTTT
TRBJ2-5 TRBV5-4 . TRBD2 CASGSWLAGEETQYF TGTGCCAGCGGAAGCTGGCTAGCGGGAGAAGAGACCCAGTACTTC
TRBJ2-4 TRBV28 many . CASRTTAPGNIQYF TGTGCCAGCAGAACGACTGCCCCGGGCAACATTCAGTACTTC
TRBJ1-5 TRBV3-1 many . CASSPRGGQPQHF TGTGCCAGCAGCCCCCGAGGAGGGCAGCCCCAGCATTTT
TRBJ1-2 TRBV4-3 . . CASSQDYDENYGYTF TGCGCCAGCAGCCAAGATTATGACGAGAACTATGGCTACACCTTC
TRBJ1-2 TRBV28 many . CASSLGGEYYGYTF TGTGCCAGCAGTTTAGGGGGGGAATACTATGGCTACACCTTC
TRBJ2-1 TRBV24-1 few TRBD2 CATSDRAHPGGYNEQFF TGTGCCACCAGTGATCGGGCCCACCCGGGAGGGTACAATGAGCAGTTCTTC
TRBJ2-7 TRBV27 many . CASSLYAGAYEQYF TGTGCCAGCAGTCTTTACGCGGGCGCCTACGAGCAGTACTTC
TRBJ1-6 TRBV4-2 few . CASTTYTGNSPLHF TGTGCCAGCACCACGTATACGGGTAATTCACCCCTCCACTTT
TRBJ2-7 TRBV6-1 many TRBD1 CASSESQGARYEQYF TGTGCCAGCAGTGAAAGTCAGGGGGCGCGCTACGAGCAGTACTTC
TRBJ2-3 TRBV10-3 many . CAISPNSRNTDTQYF TGTGCCATCAGTCCCAATAGCCGAAATACAGATACGCAGTATTTT
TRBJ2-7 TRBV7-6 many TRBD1 CASSSLTGAAYEQYF TGTGCCAGCAGCTCCTTGACAGGGGCGGCCTACGAGCAGTACTTC
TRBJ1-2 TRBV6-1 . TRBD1 CASRPSGTGDGYTF TGTGCCAGCAGACCGTCCGGGACAGGGGACGGCTACACCTTC
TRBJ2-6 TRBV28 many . CASSLSGGRSGANVLTF TGTGCCAGCAGTTTATCGGGCGGCCGCTCTGGGGCCAACGTCCTGACTTTC
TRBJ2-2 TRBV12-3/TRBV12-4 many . CASSSRQGTGAFF TGTGCCAGCAGTTCGCGTCAGGGGACGGGAGCGTTTTTT
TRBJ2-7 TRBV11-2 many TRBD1 CASSFNRGRHEQYF TGTGCCAGCAGCTTTAACAGGGGGCGCCACGAGCAGTACTTC
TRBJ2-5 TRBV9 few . CASSVTGRLQETQYF TGTGCCAGCAGCGTGACAGGTCGCCTTCAGGAGACCCAGTACTTC
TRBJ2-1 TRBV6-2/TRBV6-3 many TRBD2 CASSYRVAGDPSSYNEQFF TGTGCCAGCAGTTACAGGGTAGCGGGAGACCCGAGCTCCTACAATGAGCAGTTCTTC
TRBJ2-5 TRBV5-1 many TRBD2 CASSSSGDPGETQYF TGCGCCAGCAGCTCTAGCGGGGACCCGGGAGAGACCCAGTACTTC
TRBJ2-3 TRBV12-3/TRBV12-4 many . CASSLIDTDTQYF TGTGCCAGCAGTTTGATCGACACAGATACGCAGTATTTT
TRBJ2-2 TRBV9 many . CASSTPRGGWLAANTGELFF TGTGCCAGCAGCACCCCTAGGGGGGGATGGCTAGCGGCGAACACCGGGGAGCTGTTTTTT
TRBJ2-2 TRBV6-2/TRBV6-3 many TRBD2 CASSPWPLGGTVGGELFF TGTGCCAGCAGTCCCTGGCCACTGGGAGGGACTGTCGGAGGGGAGCTGTTTTTT
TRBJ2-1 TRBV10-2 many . CASSESKLGTDIDEQFF TGCGCCAGCAGTGAGTCGAAATTAGGAACCGATATCGATGAGCAGTTCTTC
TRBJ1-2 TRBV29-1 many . CSVERFNYGYTF TGCAGCGTTGAAAGGTTTAACTATGGCTACACCTTC
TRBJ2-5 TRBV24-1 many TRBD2 CATSPAGGAQETQYF TGTGCCACCAGTCCCGCGGGGGGCGCCCAAGAGACCCAGTACTTC
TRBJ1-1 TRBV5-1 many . CASSLNPGAAFF TGCGCCAGCAGCTTAAACCCAGGGGCAGCTTTCTTT
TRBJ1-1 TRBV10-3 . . CAISELEGNTEAFF TGTGCCATCAGTGAGCTGGAGGGAAACACTGAAGCTTTCTTT
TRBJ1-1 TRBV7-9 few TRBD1 CASSLGGTGGHEAFF TGTGCCAGCAGCTTAGGAGGGACAGGGGGCCATGAAGCTTTCTTT
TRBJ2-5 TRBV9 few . CASSSTPLSQETQYF TGTGCCAGCAGCAGTACCCCACTCAGCCAAGAGACCCAGTACTTC
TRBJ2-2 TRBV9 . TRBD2 CASSHRGAGATGTGELFF TGTGCCAGCAGCCACCGGGGAGCGGGGGCCACGGGCACCGGGGAGCTGTTTTTT
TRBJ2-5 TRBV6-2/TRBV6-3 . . CASSYEGGTLQETQYF TGTGCCAGCAGTTACGAGGGTGGGACTTTACAAGAGACCCAGTACTTC
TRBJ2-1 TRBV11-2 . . CANSLGVVTTYNEQFF TGTGCCAACAGCTTAGGGGTGGTGACCACCTACAATGAGCAGTTCTTC
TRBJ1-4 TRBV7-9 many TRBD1 CASSLMQGDEKLFF TGTGCCAGCAGCTTAATGCAGGGGGACGAAAAACTGTTTTTT
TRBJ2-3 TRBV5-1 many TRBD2 CASSLLGTSGPTDTQYF TGCGCCAGCAGCCTCCTTGGGACTAGCGGGCCCACAGATACGCAGTATTTT
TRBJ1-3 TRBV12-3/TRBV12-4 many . CASSLLYPSGNTIYF TGTGCCAGCAGTTTGCTTTATCCGTCTGGAAACACCATATATTTT
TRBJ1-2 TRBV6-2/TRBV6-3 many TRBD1 CASSRTGSNYGYTF TGTGCCAGCAGCAGGACAGGGTCTAACTATGGCTACACCTTC
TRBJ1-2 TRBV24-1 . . CATGPGSYGYTF TGTGCCACCGGGCCCGGGAGCTATGGCTACACCTTC
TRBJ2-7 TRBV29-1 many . CSVLADSSYEQYF TGCAGCGTATTAGCGGATAGCTCCTACGAGCAGTACTTC
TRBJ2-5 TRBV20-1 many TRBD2 CSARDLAGQETQYF TGCAGTGCTAGAGATTTAGCGGGCCAAGAGACCCAGTACTTC
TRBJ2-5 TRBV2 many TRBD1 CASWGQGDRVRETQYF TGTGCCAGCTGGGGGCAAGGGGACAGGGTACGAGAGACCCAGTACTTC
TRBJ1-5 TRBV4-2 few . CASSPSGTLTFSQHF TGTGCCAGCAGCCCTTCAGGGACCCTTACCTTCTCCCAGCATTTT
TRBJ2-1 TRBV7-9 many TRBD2 CASSFGTSGTEQFF TGTGCCAGCAGCTTCGGGACTAGCGGGACTGAGCAGTTCTTC
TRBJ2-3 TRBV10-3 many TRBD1 CAISRGQAATDTQYF TGTGCCATCTCGAGGGGGCAGGCGGCCACAGATACGCAGTATTTT
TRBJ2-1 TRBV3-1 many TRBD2 CASSQASGGAGEQFF TGTGCCAGCAGCCAAGCTAGCGGGGGGGCCGGAGAGCAGTTCTTC
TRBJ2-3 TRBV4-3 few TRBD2 CASSQAGSSGRADTQYF TGCGCCAGCAGCCAAGCTGGCTCTAGCGGGAGGGCAGATACGCAGTATTTT
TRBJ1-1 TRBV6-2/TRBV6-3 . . CASTILPGNTEAFF TGTGCCAGCACCATCCTCCCGGGGAACACTGAAGCTTTCTTT
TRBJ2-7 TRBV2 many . CAGSDDEVGQGQYF TGTGCCGGCAGTGATGACGAGGTGGGGCAGGGGCAGTACTTC
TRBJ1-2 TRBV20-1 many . CSPVSNSGDGYTF TGCAGTCCTGTCTCTAACTCAGGGGATGGCTACACCTTC
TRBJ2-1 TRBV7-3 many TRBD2 CASSPTSGGGNEQFF TGTGCCAGCAGCCCTACTAGCGGGGGGGGCAATGAGCAGTTCTTC
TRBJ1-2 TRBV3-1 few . CACSQVAHNGYTF TGTGCCTGCAGCCAAGTTGCTCACAATGGCTACACCTTC
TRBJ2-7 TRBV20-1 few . CSARDPGPPSYEQYF TGCAGTGCTAGAGACCCGGGTCCCCCCTCCTACGAGCAGTACTTC
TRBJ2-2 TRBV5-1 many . CASSFRARVTGELFF TGCGCCAGCAGCTTTAGGGCCAGGGTGACCGGGGAGCTGTTTTTT
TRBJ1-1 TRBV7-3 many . CASKVGENTEAFF TGTGCCAGCAAAGTTGGCGAGAACACTGAAGCTTTCTTT